Detailed here is one T cell receptor beta chain. Germline CDR1 is SGHTS and CDR2 is YDEGEE. With 0 bases clipped from V and 4 bases from J, the junction kept 5 bases outside the gene matches. This CDR3 contains 15 residues. These data originate in a study of cytomegalovirus exposure and HLA in healthy donors. PCR involved 60 Vbeta and 13 Jbeta primers. The method was immunoSEQ multiplex PCR; TCRdb's version includes in-frame clones alone and lacks a portion of them. Its table lists under 150,000 clones. V gene TRBV5-8 combines with J gene TRBJ1-2, with TRBD1 matching over 8 bases. The clonotype was recovered from a woman aged 55-69 years in good health and CMV-seronegative. The sample was PBMCs. The CDR3 is CASSLGTGYSYGYTF. The DNA for the CDR3 is TGTGCCAGCAGCTTGGGGACAGGGTATAGCTATGGCTACACCTTC.